One and the same sample provided the 17 T cell receptor beta chains below, sequenced in a study of cytomegalovirus exposure and HLA in healthy donors. The PCR ran on 60 Vbeta and 13 Jbeta primers. Using immunoSEQ multiplex PCR, the repertoire was profiled, and TCRdb retains in-frame clones only, with some absent. The sample shows roughly 120,000 clones, about 80% of them seen only once. The sample comprised PBMCs. The receptors shown here come from a young man in good health and CMV-seronegative.

The rearrangement joins TRBV9 to TRBJ1-3; 7 bases line up with TRBD1. There are 13 residues in the CDR3. The V segment lost 3 bases and the J segment 8 bases; nucleotides outside the gene matches: 5. Germline V gives CDR1 SGDLS, CDR2 YYNGEE. CDR3 in amino acids: CASSAGGSDTIYF. In nucleotides, the CDR3 is TGTGCCAGCAGCGCAGGGGGTTCAGACACCATATATTTT.

V and J are TRBV10-2 and TRBJ2-5; no clear D gene. V gave up 2 bases and J gave up 7 bases, with 5 bases separating them. Per the germline V gene, CDR1 is WSHSY and CDR2 is SAAADI. The CDR3 is 11 amino acids. CDR3: CASSEGPTQYF. The DNA of the CDR3 is TGCGCCAGCAGTGAGGGGCCGACCCAGTACTTC.

The chain combines TRBV4-3 with TRBJ2-7, with 8 bases matching TRBD2. CDR3 size: 16 residues. CDR1 is LGHNA and CDR2 is YSLEER in the germline V gene. Losses at the gene ends were 0 bases for V and 1 base for J; bases not matched to a gene: 5. The CDR3 region is CASSQDWASGSYEQYF. DNA of the CDR3: TGCGCCAGCAGCCAAGATTGGGCTAGCGGGTCCTACGAGCAGTACTTC.

The V call is TRBV2, the J call TRBJ2-1; a weak D match, TRBD2 (5 bases). Trimming took off 3 bases at V and 9 bases at J, with 21 bases between the two ends. The germline V gene has CDR1 SNHLY and CDR2 FYNNEI. CDR3 length: 16 residues. Here the CDR3 reads CASSESEGRMTSEQFF. The CDR3 bases are TGTGCCAGCAGTGAGTCCGAGGGCAGGATGACGAGTGAGCAGTTCTTC.

The CDR3 spells CAISLGQGQLTDTQYF. CDR3 nucleotides: TGTGCCATCAGCTTAGGACAGGGACAGCTCACAGATACGCAGTATTTT. This chain joins TRBV10-3 and TRBJ2-3; 8 nucleotides align to TRBD1. J gave up 2 bases and V 6 bases, and 10 bases lay outside the gene matches. The V gene's germline CDR1 is ENHRY and CDR2 SYGVKD. This CDR3 region has 16 residues.

The chain has TRBV19 and TRBJ2-5; TRBD1 might be the D (5 bases). This CDR3 is built from 16 residues. Germline V CDR1 and CDR2: LNHDA, SQIVND (reference sequence). Trimming cost V 3 bases and J 5 bases, with 19 bases left between them. The CDR3 DNA follows: TGTGCCAGTAGTATCTTTTTCTCAGGGTTCAGCGAGACCCAGTACTTC. Amino acid sequence: CASSIFFSGFSETQYF.

The chain links TRBV28 to TRBJ2-5; 7 positions agree with TRBD1. The germline gives CDR1 MDHEN, CDR2 SYDVKM. This CDR3 is 16 amino acids long. J lost 2 bases, V lost 2 bases, and 8 bases had no gene match. The CDR3 nucleotides are TGTGCCAGCAGTTTAGGTTGGACGGGACAGCAAGAGACCCAGTACTTC. As protein: CASSLGWTGQQETQYF.

The chain carries TRBV6-1 and TRBJ2-3; perhaps TRBD2 as D (6 bases). Between the trimmed V and J ends, which lost 3 bases and 0 bases, there was a span of 13 bases. The CDR3 has 16 amino acids. Germline V gives CDR1 MNHNS, CDR2 SASEGT. The CDR3 DNA follows: TGTGCCAGCAGTGACCCCCCGGGGACTAGCACAGATACGCAGTATTTT. Residues: CASSDPPGTSTDTQYF.

The chain is built from TRBV2 and TRBJ2-7; 8 bases fit TRBD1. Germline V gives CDR1 SNHLY, CDR2 FYNNEI. V was pared by 5 bases and J by 9 bases, with 12 bases of the junction left unmatched. CDR3 length equals 14 residues. The CDR3 sequence: CASSPQGAIGGQYF. The CDR3 DNA reads as TGTGCCAGCAGTCCTCAGGGGGCTATTGGGGGGCAGTACTTC.

This clone was seen only once. Compared with germline, one end of the junction differs, possibly owing to a read error. J is TRBJ1-2 and V is TRBV13, with D possibly being TRBD1 (6 bases). CDR3 size: 13 residues. Germline V gene sequence: CDR1 PRHDT, CDR2 FYEKMQ (reference sequence). The CDR3 region is CASSPRGGGLVAF. In DNA form, the CDR3 reads TGTGCCAGCAGCCCCAGGGGCGGCGGACTAGTTGCCTTC.

Here the CDR3 DNA reads TGTGCCAGCAGCACCAGACAGGGACCTACATCCAACTATGGCTACACCTTC. This codes for CASSTRQGPTSNYGYTF. The chain joins TRBV5-4 to TRBJ1-2; 7 nucleotides line up with TRBD1. CDR3 length: 17 amino acids. The germline CDR1 and CDR2 sequences are SGHNT and YYREEE (reference sequence). With V trimmed by 4 bases and J by 2 bases, 14 bases remained unmatched. Based on the CDR3 plus reference TRBV5-4 and TRBJ1-2, the full variable domain is ETGVTQSPTHLIKTRGQQVTLRCSSQSGHNTVSWYQQALGQGPQFIFQYYREEENGRGNFPPRFSGLQFPNYSSELNVNALELDDSALYLCASSTRQGPTSNYGYTFGSGTRLTVV.

The rearrangement joins TRBV10-3 to TRBJ1-5; D unclear. This CDR3 contains 13 residues. CDR1 ENHRY and CDR2 SYGVKD come from the germline V gene. V shed 3 bases and J shed 7 bases, with 10 bases lying between them. The CDR3 reads CAISDGEKQPQHF. The CDR3, as DNA: TGTGCCATCAGTGACGGGGAGAAGCAGCCCCAGCATTTT.

The chain carries TRBV2 and TRBJ2-3, with 14 bases matching TRBD2. This CDR3 spans 17 amino acids. Germline V CDR1 and CDR2: SNHLY, FYNNEI. The J segment lost 2 bases and the V segment lost 7 bases, leaving 8 bases of the junction unmatched. This CDR3 reads CASKNGLAGGVTDTQYF. CDR3 bases: TGTGCCAGCAAAAACGGACTAGCGGGAGGAGTCACAGATACGCAGTATTTT.

This rearrangement joins TRBV9 to TRBJ2-1, with 8 nucleotides matching TRBD1. This CDR3 has 14 residues. Looked up from germline, CDR1 is SGDLS and CDR2 is YYNGEE. The trim removed 4 bases at V and 9 bases at J, leaving 9 bases unmatched. The CDR3: CASSKLTGGGEQFF. As DNA, the CDR3 is TGTGCCAGCAGCAAACTTACAGGGGGAGGTGAGCAGTTCTTC.

This chain joins TRBV6-4 and TRBJ1-5; D not certain. The CDR3 consists of 15 residues. V was clipped by 4 bases and J by 6 bases, with 16 bases between them. Germline loops: CDR1 MRHNA, CDR2 SNTAGT. CDR3 amino acids: CASSVFPGIGQPQHF. The CDR3 DNA reads TGTGCCAGCAGTGTGTTCCCCGGGATAGGTCAGCCCCAGCATTTT.

The chain links TRBV5-1 to TRBJ2-1; TRBD1 matches at 7 bases. Germline V gives CDR1 SGHRS, CDR2 YFSETQ. V shed 3 bases, J shed 3 bases, and the junction held 6 bases outside the gene matches. The CDR3 covers 15 residues. The CDR3 here is CASSSPGTVYNEQFF. In nucleotides, the CDR3 is TGCGCCAGCAGCTCCCCCGGGACAGTCTACAATGAGCAGTTCTTC.

This rearrangement joins TRBV19 to TRBJ1-2, with 11 bases aligning to TRBD1. The CDR3 extends over 13 amino acids. CDR1 is LNHDA and CDR2 is SQIVND in the germline V gene (reference sequence). Trimming at V came to 6 bases and at J to 7 bases, leaving 4 bases not matched to a gene. CDR3 amino acids: CASRGQGVSGYTF. DNA of the CDR3: TGTGCCAGTAGGGGACAGGGGGTTTCTGGCTACACCTTC.